This T cell receptor beta chain is drawn from a study of blood T cell repertoires in COVID-19. Background on the study: Sites across the United States, Italy and Spain contributed samples from acute and convalescent COVID-19.

Clones were read by immunoSEQ multiplex PCR, and TCRdb kept only the in-frame ones, dropping some. The table has 200,000 to 250,000 clones, about 93% seen once. Seattle's cohort entered during active infection and was followed longitudinally. Trimming took off 1 base at V and 1 base at J, with 19 bases between the two ends. The length of the CDR3 is 18 residues. Germline V lookup: CDR1 LNHDA, CDR2 SQIVND (reference sequence). The sequence derives from a man between 60 and 75 years old with COVID-19, enrolled during active disease. V gene TRBV19 combines with J gene TRBJ1-1; D not certain. Sequencing used peripheral blood. The CDR3 is CASSIGPLQEGENTEAFF. The CDR3, as DNA: TGTGCCAGTAGTATAGGCCCTCTTCAGGAGGGAGAGAACACTGAAGCTTTCTTT.